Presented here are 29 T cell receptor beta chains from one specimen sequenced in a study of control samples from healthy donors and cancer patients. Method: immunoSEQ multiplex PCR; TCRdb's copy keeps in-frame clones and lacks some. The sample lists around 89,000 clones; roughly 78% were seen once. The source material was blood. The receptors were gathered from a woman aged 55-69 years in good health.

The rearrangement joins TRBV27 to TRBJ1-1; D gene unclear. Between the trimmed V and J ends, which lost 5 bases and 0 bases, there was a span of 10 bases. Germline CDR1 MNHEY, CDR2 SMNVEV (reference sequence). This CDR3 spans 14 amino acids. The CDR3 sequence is CASSPGLLNTEAFF. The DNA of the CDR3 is TGTGCCAGCAGTCCCGGACTCCTGAACACTGAAGCTTTCTTT.

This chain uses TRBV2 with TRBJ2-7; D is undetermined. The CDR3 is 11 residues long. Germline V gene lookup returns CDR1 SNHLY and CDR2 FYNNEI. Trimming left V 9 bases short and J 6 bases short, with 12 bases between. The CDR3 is CASAIGLEQYF. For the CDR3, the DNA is TGTGCCAGTGCAATTGGCCTCGAGCAGTACTTC.

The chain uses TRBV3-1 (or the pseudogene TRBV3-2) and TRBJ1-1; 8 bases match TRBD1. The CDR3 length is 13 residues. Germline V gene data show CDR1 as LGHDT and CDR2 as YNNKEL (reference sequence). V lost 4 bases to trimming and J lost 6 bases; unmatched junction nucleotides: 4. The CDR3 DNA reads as TGTGCCAGCAGCCGACAGGGGCGCGCTGAAGCTTTCTTT. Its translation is CASSRQGRAEAFF.

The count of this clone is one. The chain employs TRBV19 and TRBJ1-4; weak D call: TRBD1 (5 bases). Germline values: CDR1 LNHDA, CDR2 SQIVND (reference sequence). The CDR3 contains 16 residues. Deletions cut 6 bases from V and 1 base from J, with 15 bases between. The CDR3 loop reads CASRGTGILTNEKLFF. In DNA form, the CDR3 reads TGTGCCAGTAGGGGGACCGGGATCCTAACTAATGAAAAACTGTTTTTT.

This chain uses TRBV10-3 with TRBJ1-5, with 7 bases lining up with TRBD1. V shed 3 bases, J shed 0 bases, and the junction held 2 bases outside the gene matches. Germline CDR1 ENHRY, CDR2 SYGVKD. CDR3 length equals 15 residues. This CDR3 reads CAISDRDSSNQPQHF. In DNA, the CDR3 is TGTGCCATCAGTGACCGGGACAGTAGCAATCAGCCCCAGCATTTT.

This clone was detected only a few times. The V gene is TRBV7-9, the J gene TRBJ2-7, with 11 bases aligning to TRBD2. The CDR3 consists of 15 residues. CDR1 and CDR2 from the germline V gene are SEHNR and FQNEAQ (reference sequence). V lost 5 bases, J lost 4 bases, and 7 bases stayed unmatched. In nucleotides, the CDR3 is TGTGCCAGCAGCCACACTAGCGGGAGTAGGTACGAGCAGTACTTC. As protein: CASSHTSGSRYEQYF. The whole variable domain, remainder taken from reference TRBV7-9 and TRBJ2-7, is DTGVSQNPRHKITKRGQNVTFRCDPISEHNRLYWYRQTLGQGPEFLTYFQNEAQLEKSRLLSDRFSAERPKGSFSTLEIQRTEQGDSAMYLCASSHTSGSRYEQYFGPGTRLTVT.

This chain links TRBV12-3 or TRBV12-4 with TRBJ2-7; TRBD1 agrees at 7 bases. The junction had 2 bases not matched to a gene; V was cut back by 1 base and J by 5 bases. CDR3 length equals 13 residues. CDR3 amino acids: CASSLVGGDEQYF. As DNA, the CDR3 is TGTGCCAGCAGTTTAGTAGGGGGCGACGAGCAGTACTTC.

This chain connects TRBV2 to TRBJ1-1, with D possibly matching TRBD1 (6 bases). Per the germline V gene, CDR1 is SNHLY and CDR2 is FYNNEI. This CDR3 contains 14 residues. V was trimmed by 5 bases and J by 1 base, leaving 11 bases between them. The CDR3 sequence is CASSWDTPNTEAFF. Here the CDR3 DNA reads TGTGCCAGCAGTTGGGACACCCCGAACACTGAAGCTTTCTTT.

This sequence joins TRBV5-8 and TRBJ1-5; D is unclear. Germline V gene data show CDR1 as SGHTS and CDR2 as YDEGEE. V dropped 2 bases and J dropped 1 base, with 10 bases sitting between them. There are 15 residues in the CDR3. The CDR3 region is CASSLAGESNQPQHF. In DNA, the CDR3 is TGTGCCAGCAGCTTAGCCGGGGAGAGCAATCAGCCCCAGCATTTT.

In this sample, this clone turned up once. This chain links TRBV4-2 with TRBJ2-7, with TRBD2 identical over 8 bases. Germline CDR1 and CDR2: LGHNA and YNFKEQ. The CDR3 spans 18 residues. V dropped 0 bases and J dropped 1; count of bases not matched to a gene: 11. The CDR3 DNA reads TGTGCCAGCAGCCAAGATAGCCAGGGAGCGGGAGCGTCCTACGAGCAGTACTTC. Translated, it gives CASSQDSQGAGASYEQYF.

The CDR3 region is CASTADPAQAYSNQPQHF. The DNA for the CDR3 is TGTGCCAGTACCGCTGACCCCGCACAGGCGTATAGCAATCAGCCCCAGCATTTT. The chain joins TRBV19 to TRBJ1-5; TRBD1 might be the D (5 bases). The CDR3 is 18 residues long. Germline assignment: CDR1 LNHDA and CDR2 SQIVND (reference sequence). V lost 7 bases, J lost 0 bases, and 22 bases lay in between.

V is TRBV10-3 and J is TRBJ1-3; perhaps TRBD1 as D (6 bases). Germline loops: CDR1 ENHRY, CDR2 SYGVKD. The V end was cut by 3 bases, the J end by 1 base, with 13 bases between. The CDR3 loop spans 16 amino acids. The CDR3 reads CAISDLDRRSGNTIYF. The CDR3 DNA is TGTGCCATCAGTGATCTCGACAGGCGATCTGGAAACACCATATATTTT.

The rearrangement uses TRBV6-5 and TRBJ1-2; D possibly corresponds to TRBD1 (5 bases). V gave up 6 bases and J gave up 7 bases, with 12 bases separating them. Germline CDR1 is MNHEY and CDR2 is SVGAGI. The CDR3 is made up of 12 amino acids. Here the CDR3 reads CASSPGAGGYTF. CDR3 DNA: TGTGCCAGCAGCCCCGGGGCCGGTGGCTACACCTTC.

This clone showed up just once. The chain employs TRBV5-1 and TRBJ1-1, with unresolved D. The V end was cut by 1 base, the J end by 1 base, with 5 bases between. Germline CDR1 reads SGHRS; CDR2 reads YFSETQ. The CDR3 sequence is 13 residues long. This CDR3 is CASSLSQNTEAFF. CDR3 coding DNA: TGCGCCAGCAGCTTGTCACAGAACACTGAAGCTTTCTTT. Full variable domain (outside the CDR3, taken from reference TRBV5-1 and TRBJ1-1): KAGVTQTPRYLIKTRGQQVTLSCSPISGHRSVSWYQQTPGQGLQFLFEYFSETQRNKGNFPGRFSGRQFSNSRSEMNVSTLELGDSALYLCASSLSQNTEAFFGQGTRLTVV.

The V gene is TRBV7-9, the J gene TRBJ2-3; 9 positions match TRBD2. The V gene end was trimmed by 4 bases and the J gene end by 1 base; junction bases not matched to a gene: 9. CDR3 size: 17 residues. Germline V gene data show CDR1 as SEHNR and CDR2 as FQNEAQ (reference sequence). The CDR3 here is CASSSLQAGGGTDTQYF. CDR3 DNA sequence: TGTGCCAGCAGCTCATTACAAGCGGGAGGAGGCACAGATACGCAGTATTTT.

The DNA of the CDR3 is TGTGCCAGCAGCCAAGGGGGAGCTGGAAACACCATATATTTT. Encoded protein: CASSQGGAGNTIYF. The chain carries TRBV3-1 (or the pseudogene TRBV3-2) and TRBJ1-3; no firm D call. The germline gives CDR1 LGHDT, CDR2 YNNKEL (reference sequence). Deletions cut 1 base from V and 2 bases from J, with 6 bases between. CDR3 length equals 14 residues.

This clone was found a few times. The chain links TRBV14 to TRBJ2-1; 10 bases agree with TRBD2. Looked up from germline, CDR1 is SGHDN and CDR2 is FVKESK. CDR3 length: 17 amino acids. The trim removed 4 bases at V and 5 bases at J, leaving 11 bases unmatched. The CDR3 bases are TGTGCCAGCAGCCCAGTCGGGGGTAGCGGGAGGCACAATGAGCAGTTCTTC. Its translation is CASSPVGGSGRHNEQFF.

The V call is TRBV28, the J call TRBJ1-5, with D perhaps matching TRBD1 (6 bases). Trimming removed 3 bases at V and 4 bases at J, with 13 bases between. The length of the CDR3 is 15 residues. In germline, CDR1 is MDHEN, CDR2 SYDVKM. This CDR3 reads CASSLGGQINQPQHF. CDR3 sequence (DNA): TGTGCCAGCAGTTTGGGTGGACAGATTAATCAGCCCCAGCATTTT. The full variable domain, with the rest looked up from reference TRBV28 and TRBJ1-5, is DVKVTQSSRYLVKRTGEKVFLECVQDMDHENMFWYRQDPGLGLRLIYFSYDVKMKEKGDIPEGYSVSREKKERFSLILESASTNQTSMYLCASSLGGQINQPQHFGDGTRLSIL.

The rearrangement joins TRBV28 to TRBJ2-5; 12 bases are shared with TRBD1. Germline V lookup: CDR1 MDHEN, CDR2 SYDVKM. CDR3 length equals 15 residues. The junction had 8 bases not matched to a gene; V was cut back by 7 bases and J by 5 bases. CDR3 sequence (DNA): TGTGCCAGCATGGGACAGGGGGCTATCGACGAGACCCAGTACTTC. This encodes CASMGQGAIDETQYF.

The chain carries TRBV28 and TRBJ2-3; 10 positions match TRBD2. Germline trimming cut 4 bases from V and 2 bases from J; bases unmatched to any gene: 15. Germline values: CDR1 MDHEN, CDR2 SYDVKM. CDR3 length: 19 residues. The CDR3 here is CASSSGTFRLAGPTDTQYF. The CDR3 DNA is TGTGCCAGCAGTTCGGGGACGTTCAGACTAGCGGGTCCCACAGATACGCAGTATTTT.

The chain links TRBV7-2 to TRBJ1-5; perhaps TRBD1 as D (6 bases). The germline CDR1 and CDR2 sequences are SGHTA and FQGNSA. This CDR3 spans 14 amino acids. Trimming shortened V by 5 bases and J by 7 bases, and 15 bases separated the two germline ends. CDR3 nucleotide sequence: TGTGCCAGCAGCGGCAGGGGTTTGGTGCAGCCCCAGCATTTT. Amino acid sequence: CASSGRGLVQPQHF.

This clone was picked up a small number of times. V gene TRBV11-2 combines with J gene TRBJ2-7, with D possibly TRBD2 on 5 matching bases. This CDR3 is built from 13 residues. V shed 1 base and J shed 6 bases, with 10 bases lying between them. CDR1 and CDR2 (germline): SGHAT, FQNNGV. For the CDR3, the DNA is TGTGCCAGCAGCTTAGGAGAGGGAACCGAGCAGTACTTC. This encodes CASSLGEGTEQYF.

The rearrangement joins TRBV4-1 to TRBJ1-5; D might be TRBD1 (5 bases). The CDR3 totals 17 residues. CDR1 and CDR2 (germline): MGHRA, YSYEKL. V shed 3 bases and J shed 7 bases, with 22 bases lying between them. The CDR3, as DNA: TGCGCCAGCAGCCATGGAGACATTGGGGGAGGGTACCAGCCCCAGCATTTT. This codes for CASSHGDIGGGYQPQHF.

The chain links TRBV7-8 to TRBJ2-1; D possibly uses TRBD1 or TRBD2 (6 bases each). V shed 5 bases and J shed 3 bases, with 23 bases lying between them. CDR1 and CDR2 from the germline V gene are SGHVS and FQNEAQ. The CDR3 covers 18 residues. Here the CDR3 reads CASSPPVGGSPYYNEQFF. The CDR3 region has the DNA TGTGCCAGCAGCCCCCCGGTAGGGGGGAGTCCCTACTACAATGAGCAGTTCTTC.

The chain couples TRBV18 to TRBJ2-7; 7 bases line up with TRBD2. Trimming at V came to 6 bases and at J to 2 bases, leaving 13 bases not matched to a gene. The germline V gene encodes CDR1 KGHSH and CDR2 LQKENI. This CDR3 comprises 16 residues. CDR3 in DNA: TGTGCCAGCTCTCACCAAGGGCTAGCGGAGCCCTACGAGCAGTACTTC. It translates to CASSHQGLAEPYEQYF.

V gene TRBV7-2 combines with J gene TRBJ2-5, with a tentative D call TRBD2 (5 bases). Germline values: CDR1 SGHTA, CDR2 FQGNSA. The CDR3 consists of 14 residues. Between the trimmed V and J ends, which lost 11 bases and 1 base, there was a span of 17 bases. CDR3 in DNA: TGTGCCGGAACCCCGGGCGGGCCCCAAGAGACCCAGTACTTC. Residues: CAGTPGGPQETQYF.

The CDR3: CASSPPGQGLYEQYF. The DNA of the CDR3 is TGTGCCAGTAGTCCACCGGGACAGGGATTATACGAGCAGTACTTC. The chain joins TRBV19 to TRBJ2-7, with 9 bases aligning to TRBD1. This CDR3 comprises 15 residues. Germline V gene data show CDR1 as LNHDA and CDR2 as SQIVND (reference sequence). The V gene end was trimmed by 5 bases and the J gene end by 4 bases; junction bases not matched to a gene: 9. Drawing the rest from reference TRBV19 and TRBJ2-7, the complete variable domain is DGGITQSPKYLFRKEGQNVTLSCEQNLNHDAMYWYRQDPGQGLRLIYYSQIVNDFQKGDIAEGYSVSREKKESFPLTVTSAQKNPTAFYLCASSPPGQGLYEQYFGPGTRLTVT.

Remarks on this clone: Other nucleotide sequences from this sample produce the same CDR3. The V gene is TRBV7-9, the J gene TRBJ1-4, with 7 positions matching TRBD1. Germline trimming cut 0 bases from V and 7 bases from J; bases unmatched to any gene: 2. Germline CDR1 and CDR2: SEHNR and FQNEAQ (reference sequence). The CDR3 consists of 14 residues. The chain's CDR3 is CASSLAQGGEKLFF. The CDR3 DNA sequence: TGTGCCAGCAGCTTAGCCCAGGGGGGTGAAAAACTGTTTTTT.

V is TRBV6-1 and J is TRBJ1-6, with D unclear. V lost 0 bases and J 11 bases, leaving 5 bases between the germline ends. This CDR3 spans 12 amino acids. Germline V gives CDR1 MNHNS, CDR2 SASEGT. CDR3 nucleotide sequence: TGTGCCAGCAGTGAAGCCGGGGCACCCCTCCACTTT. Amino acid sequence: CASSEAGAPLHF.